This T cell receptor beta chain was recorded in a study of CD8 T cells in Susac syndrome. Germline assignment: CDR1 SGHTA and CDR2 FQGNSA. The CDR3 contains 14 residues. With V trimmed by 5 bases and J by 4 bases, 7 bases remained unmatched. The sequenced target, TCR beta, came from blood CD8+ and CD4+ T cells. Isolation of CD8+ and CD4+ T cells was performed negatively, whereas enrichment of TEMRA cells was done by FACS. Random hexamers were used to reverse transcribe an amount of roughly 0.5 to 1 ug RNA. The CDR3 of TCR beta was amplified by immunoSEQ multiplex PCR across 54 Vbeta and 13 Jbeta. MiXCR was run by TCRdb on the immunoSEQ multiplex PCR reads, yielding one entry per CDR3 protein. The sample yields some 100,000 distinct CDR3 sequences, around nine tenths seen once.

The rearrangement joins TRBV7-2 to TRBJ1-1; 7 bases map to TRBD1. The sequencing input was CD4+ T cells from PBMCs. The clonotype comes from a human donor in good health. This chain's CDR3 is CASSPADRVTEAFF. In nucleotides, the CDR3 is TGTGCCAGCAGCCCCGCCGACAGGGTCACTGAAGCTTTCTTT.